A selection of T cell receptor beta chains follows, all from one sample in a study of regulatory T cells in long-lasting Graves disease. TCRdb reprocessed the multiplex PCR reads via MiXCR and lists one record per CDR3 protein. The sample has 600,000 to 800,000 distinct CDR3 sequences, around 30% seen once. The specimen was peripheral blood mononuclear cells (PBMCs), collected when the disease was refractory, from a patient treated with antithyroid drugs. These receptors were taken from a female donor with Graves disease. CDR3s include the opening cysteine and the closing phenylalanine or tryptophan. The order of the fields is D gene, clone size, J gene, V gene, CDR3 protein, CDR3 DNA. D genes are given only for firm matches. Clone size is not always given. Where it is, it says once, few, many or a class for expanded clones.

TRBD2 - TRBJ2-7 TRBV27 CASSPPGTSIWEQYF TGTGCCAGCAGTCCGCCAGGGACTAGCATATGGGAGCAGTACTTC
- - TRBJ1-2 TRBV7-3 CASSLGGLSGGYTF TGTGCCAGCAGCTTGGGCGGCCTTAGCGGAGGCTACACCTTC
- few TRBJ2-7 TRBV3-1 CASSHNRPYEQYF TGTGCCAGCAGCCATAACAGGCCCTACGAGCAGTACTTC
- many TRBJ1-1 TRBV28 CASSSYDKSTEAFF TGTGCCAGCAGTTCATACGACAAGTCAACTGAAGCTTTCTTT
- many TRBJ1-1 TRBV28 CATLAPGMTEAFF TGTGCCACCCTGGCCCCCGGTATGACTGAAGCTTTCTTT
- - TRBJ2-7 TRBV11-2 CASSYIENYEQYF TGTGCCAGCAGCTATATTGAGAACTACGAGCAGTACTTC
- - TRBJ1-5 TRBV3-1 CASSRGTNQPQHF TGTGCCAGCAGCAGAGGGACCAATCAGCCCCAGCATTTT
- - TRBJ2-1 TRBV12-3/TRBV12-4 CASSLGRSVSQFF TGTGCCAGCAGTTTAGGGAGATCAGTCTCGCAGTTCTTC
- many TRBJ1-4 TRBV6-2/TRBV6-3 CASSYSSEKLFF TGTGCCAGCAGTTACTCGTCAGAAAAACTGTTTTTT
- few TRBJ2-7 TRBV28 CASSFFGLGTGGQYF TGTGCCAGCAGTTTTTTCGGGCTAGGGACTGGCGGGCAGTACTTC
- - TRBJ2-1 TRBV10-1 CASQTSFPSYNEQFF TGCGCCAGCCAGACTAGTTTCCCCTCATACAATGAGCAGTTCTTC
TRBD2 many TRBJ2-7 TRBV7-2 CASSFVAGAAEQYF TGTGCCAGCAGCTTCGTAGCGGGAGCCGCCGAGCAGTACTTC
TRBD2 many TRBJ2-1 TRBV28 CASSWDSGRERGGEHNEQFF TGTGCCAGCAGTTGGGACAGCGGGCGGGAGCGGGGGGGCGAGCACAATGAGCAGTTCTTC
- few TRBJ1-3 TRBV2 CASSSGAGAGNTIYF TGTGCCAGCAGTTCAGGAGCGGGGGCTGGAAACACCATATATTTT
- many TRBJ2-7 TRBV12-5 CASGFKAGDEQYF TGTGCTAGTGGTTTTAAGGCTGGAGACGAGCAGTACTTC
TRBD1 - TRBJ2-3 TRBV29-1 CSVAPRTGVGASTTQYF TGCAGCGTTGCACCACGGACAGGGGTTGGGGCGTCAACTACGCAGTATTTT
TRBD2 - TRBJ2-2 TRBV5-1 CASSLSSGDEELFF TGTGCCAGCAGCTTATCAAGCGGGGATGAGGAGCTGTTTTTT
- - TRBJ1-5 TRBV2 CASTMDINQPQHF TGTGCCAGCACCATGGACATTAATCAGCCCCAGCATTTT
TRBD2 once TRBJ2-7 TRBV9 CASSVAGGHTYEQYF TGTGCCAGCAGCGTAGCGGGAGGCCACACCTACGAGCAGTACTTC
TRBD1 few TRBJ1-1 TRBV7-2 CASSPRRGRSTEAFF TGTGCCAGCAGCCCACGCAGGGGGCGCAGCACTGAAGCTTTCTTT
- few TRBJ2-7 TRBV6-2/TRBV6-3 CASSSWTASYEQYF TGTGCCAGCAGCTCCTGGACAGCATCCTACGAGCAGTACTTC
TRBD1 - TRBJ2-7 TRBV2 CASSILTGAIYEQYF TGTGCCAGCTCAATTTTGACAGGGGCTATCTACGAGCAGTACTTC
- many TRBJ1-1 TRBV12-5 CASGYRTSAEMNTEAFF TGTGCTAGTGGTTACCGGACCTCGGCCGAGATGAACACTGAAGCTTTCTTT
- - TRBJ1-2 TRBV19 CASSISHGPNPNYGYTF TGTGCCAGTAGTATTAGCCACGGGCCCAATCCTAACTATGGCTACACCTTC
- few TRBJ1-5 TRBV12-3/TRBV12-4 CASSSGPINQPQHF TGTGCCAGCAGTTCGGGACCGATCAATCAGCCCCAGCATTTT
- few TRBJ1-1 TRBV6-1 CASSENWGREAVAFF TGTGCCAGCAGTGAAAATTGGGGGAGAGAAGCAGTAGCTTTCTTT